This T cell receptor (beta chain) was identified during a study of blood T cell repertoires in COVID-19. The V and J ends lost 5 bases and 11 bases respectively, with 12 bases between them. The germline CDR1 and CDR2 sequences are PRHDT and FYEKMQ (reference sequence). There are 11 residues in the CDR3. The repertoire was sequenced with immunoSEQ multiplex PCR; TCRdb's copy has only in-frame clones and lacks some. Among 250,000 or so clones, around nine tenths were seen once, and the ten largest hold just under 9%. This chain joins TRBV13 and TRBJ1-2; tentatively, D is TRBD1 (6 bases). Sequenced material: peripheral blood. The receptor was derived from a man aged 40-49 years with active or convalescent COVID-19. This chain's CDR3 is CASSQDREYTF. DNA for the CDR3: TGTGCCAGCAGCCAGGACAGAGAATACACCTTC.